Each of the 21 T cell receptor beta chains below was sequenced from the same sample in a study of shared clonotypes between healthy human individuals. Sequencing used immunoSEQ multiplex PCR; TCRdb keeps in-frame clones, though not all of them. Among fewer than 3 million clones listed, roughly 92% were seen once. The sequenced sample was naive CD4+ T cells from PBMCs. As to subset: CD45RA+ positively selected. The receptor source for this set is a man between 18 and 29 years old in good health. Some clones in this sample may be carry-over from other donors' samples.

The V gene is TRBV13, the J gene TRBJ2-2, with D possibly TRBD1 on 6 matching bases. The CDR3 is made up of 15 amino acids. Germline CDR1 and CDR2: PRHDT and FYEKMQ (reference sequence). Trimming pared 0 bases from V and 9 bases from J, leaving 14 bases between. The DNA for the CDR3 is TGTGCCAGCAGCTTAGGACAGGGTTTATCCAGGGAGCTGTTTTTT. Protein product: CASSLGQGLSRELFF.

V is TRBV11-2 and J is TRBJ1-2, with 11 bases identical to TRBD1. CDR3 length: 14 amino acids. Germline V lookup: CDR1 SGHAT, CDR2 FQNNGV. The trim removed 4 bases at V and 8 bases at J, leaving 6 bases unmatched. In DNA, the CDR3 is TGTGCCAGCAGCTCAGGACAGGGGGCTATCGGCTACACCTTC. Translated, it gives CASSSGQGAIGYTF.

The CDR3 here is CASLRGRNEKLFF. As DNA, the CDR3 is TGTGCCAGCCTTAGGGGGAGAAATGAAAAACTGTTTTTT. The chain combines TRBV28 with TRBJ1-4; D possibly corresponds to TRBD1 (6 bases). CDR1 is MDHEN, CDR2 SYDVKM, per germline. The CDR3 spans 13 residues. V lost 8 bases to trimming and J lost 5 bases, with 12 bases between them.

There are a few counts of this clone. The chain is built from TRBV20-1 and TRBJ1-1, with D possibly TRBD1 on 5 matching bases. V shed 2 bases and J shed 12 bases, with 13 bases lying between them. CDR3 length: 11 residues. Germline V gene lookup returns CDR1 DFQATT and CDR2 SNEGSKA (reference sequence). The CDR3 DNA follows: TGCAGTGCTAGAATTAGCGGGGGGACTTTCTTT. It codes for CSARISGGTFF.

The chain joins TRBV6-5 to TRBJ2-1; 8 bases map to TRBD2. CDR1 is MNHEY, CDR2 SVGAGI, per germline. V lost 7 bases to trimming and J lost 4 bases; unmatched junction nucleotides: 6. This CDR3 is built from 14 residues. Here the CDR3 reads CASNKRGSYNEQFF. For the CDR3, the DNA is TGTGCCAGCAATAAGCGGGGGTCTTACAATGAGCAGTTCTTC.

The V gene is TRBV6-6, the J gene TRBJ2-5, with a weak D call TRBD2 (6 bases). V was pared by 2 bases and J by 5 bases, with 9 bases between. CDR3 length: 13 amino acids. Germline loops: CDR1 MNHNY, CDR2 SVGAGI (reference sequence). The CDR3 nucleotides read TGTGCCAGCAGTTACGGGGGGTACGAGACCCAGTACTTC. Its protein product is CASSYGGYETQYF.

There are a few counts of this clone. This chain uses TRBV6-5 with TRBJ1-1; D possibly corresponds to TRBD1 (5 bases). This CDR3 has 16 residues. CDR1 and CDR2 from the germline V gene are MNHEY and SVGAGI. V lost 1 base, J lost 1 base, and 13 bases lay in between. The DNA of the CDR3 is TGTGCCAGCAGTTACTACCTGGACGGGGCGAACACTGAAGCTTTCTTT. Translation gives CASSYYLDGANTEAFF.

This clone was detected only a few times. The rearrangement links TRBV30 to TRBJ1-4; D call uncertain. The germline V gene has CDR1 GTSNPN and CDR2 SVGIG (reference sequence). Trimming shortened V by 3 bases and J by 14 bases, and 16 bases separated the two germline ends. This CDR3 contains 12 residues. CDR3 bases: TGTGCCTGGAGCGTCGACGGGTTCCTCCTGTTTTTT. It encodes CAWSVDGFLLFF.

This chain links TRBV5-1 with TRBJ2-2, with 9 bases identical to TRBD2. The CDR3 length is 18 residues. Germline V gene sequence: CDR1 SGHRS, CDR2 YFSETQ. Trimming at V came to 2 bases and at J to 5 bases, leaving 13 bases not matched to a gene. The CDR3 bases are TGCGCCAGCAGCTTACCCGGGGGAGCGGGAGGCCGAACCGGGGAGCTGTTTTTT. Translation: CASSLPGGAGGRTGELFF.

The chain has TRBV7-3 and TRBJ2-7; D is ambiguous. The V gene's germline CDR1 is SGHTA and CDR2 FQGTGA. V was pared by 1 base and J by 4 bases, with 8 bases between. The CDR3 has 13 residues. The CDR3 sequence: CASSLNAGYEQYF. CDR3 DNA: TGTGCCAGCAGCTTAAATGCCGGGTACGAGCAGTACTTC.

The V call is TRBV2, the J call TRBJ2-2, with 8 bases that match TRBD1. This CDR3 has 16 residues. V shed 7 bases and J 2 bases; nucleotides not matched to a gene: 9. The germline V gene has CDR1 SNHLY and CDR2 FYNNEI. CDR3 sequence (DNA): TGTGCCAGCACCCCTAACAGGGGGATAAACACCGGGGAGCTGTTTTTT. Translating gives CASTPNRGINTGELFF.

V and J are TRBV6-6 and TRBJ2-1; D is possibly TRBD1 or TRBD2 (6 bases each). The V gene lost 7 bases and the J gene lost 3 bases, with 13 bases spanning the gap. The CDR3 runs 14 residues. Germline V gene lookup returns CDR1 MNHNY and CDR2 SVGAGI (reference sequence). The CDR3 here is CASTRQDYYNEQFF. The CDR3 nucleotides are TGTGCCAGCACCCGACAGGACTACTACAATGAGCAGTTCTTC.

The chain is built from TRBV6-5 and TRBJ1-1, with a possible D match to TRBD1 (5 bases). Trimming removed 7 bases at V and 0 bases at J, with 12 bases between. The germline V gene encodes CDR1 MNHEY and CDR2 SVGAGI. The CDR3 runs 14 residues. CDR3: CASTRGPLNTEAFF. Here the CDR3 DNA reads TGTGCCAGCACGAGGGGACCCCTGAACACTGAAGCTTTCTTT.

J is TRBJ2-5 and V is TRBV7-9, with D perhaps given as TRBD1 or TRBD2 (5 bases each). V lost 3 bases and J 5 bases, leaving 13 bases between the germline ends. The CDR3 length is 14 residues. Germline V gives CDR1 SEHNR, CDR2 FQNEAQ (reference sequence). DNA of the CDR3: TGTGCCAGCAGCTTCGGGACCCCGATGGAGACCCAGTACTTC. Translated: CASSFGTPMETQYF.

The chain links TRBV4-1 to TRBJ2-7, with D unresolved. This CDR3 comprises 13 residues. V lost 1 base to trimming and J lost 6 bases, with 10 bases between them. The germline V gene encodes CDR1 MGHRA and CDR2 YSYEKL. The CDR3 spells CASSQVSVPEQYF. As DNA, the CDR3 is TGCGCCAGCAGCCAAGTCTCAGTTCCCGAGCAGTACTTC.

This clone was observed a handful of times. The rearrangement links TRBV7-6 to TRBJ2-7; D is perhaps TRBD2 (6 bases). The germline V and J ends were trimmed by 5 bases and 2 bases, with 16 bases remaining between them. The CDR3 is 15 residues long. Germline lookup yields CDR1 SGHVS and CDR2 FNYEAQ. This CDR3 reads CASSRDYGGAYEQYF. CDR3 bases: TGTGCCAGCAGCCGCGACTATGGCGGGGCCTACGAGCAGTACTTC.

V and J are TRBV14 and TRBJ2-5; no definite D call. The CDR3 extends over 15 amino acids. The V and J ends lost 1 base and 0 bases respectively, with 9 bases between them. The germline gives CDR1 SGHDN, CDR2 FVKESK. This CDR3 is CASSQVDWYQETQYF. The CDR3 DNA is TGTGCCAGCAGCCAAGTCGACTGGTACCAAGAGACCCAGTACTTC.

The chain uses TRBV9 and TRBJ2-5; 13 nucleotides align to TRBD2. There are 17 residues in the CDR3. V shed 0 bases, J shed 5 bases, and the junction held 7 bases outside the gene matches. Germline lookup yields CDR1 SGDLS and CDR2 YYNGEE. In DNA form, the CDR3 reads TGTGCCAGCAGCGTAGCCCCACTAGCGGGGGGGGCGGAGACCCAGTACTTC. It translates to CASSVAPLAGGAETQYF.

The gene calls are TRBV28 and TRBJ1-3; a possible D gene is TRBD1 (6 bases). Germline loops: CDR1 MDHEN, CDR2 SYDVKM. The V end was cut by 7 bases, the J end by 4 bases, with 14 bases between. The CDR3 is 14 amino acids. CDR3 coding DNA: TGTGCCAGCACCAAGGGGGGCGTGGGAAACACCATATATTTT. Translating it yields CASTKGGVGNTIYF. The whole variable domain, filled in from reference TRBV28 and TRBJ1-3, reads DVKVTQSSRYLVKRTGEKVFLECVQDMDHENMFWYRQDPGLGLRLIYFSYDVKMKEKGDIPEGYSVSREKKERFSLILESASTNQTSMYLCASTKGGVGNTIYFGEGSWLTVV.

V usage is TRBV28 and J usage is TRBJ2-7, with a possible D match to TRBD1 (6 bases). The V gene's germline CDR1 is MDHEN and CDR2 SYDVKM. Trimming stripped 3 bases from V and 6 bases from J, with 18 bases between. The CDR3 length is 15 residues. CDR3 amino acids: CASSFSSRGIGEQYF. CDR3 DNA sequence: TGTGCCAGCAGTTTTAGTAGCAGGGGTATAGGCGAGCAGTACTTC.

This sequence joins TRBV19 and TRBJ1-1; D unclear. V gave up 3 bases and J gave up 3 bases, with 8 bases separating them. The germline gives CDR1 LNHDA, CDR2 SQIVND (reference sequence). The CDR3 totals 13 residues. CDR3 protein: CASSMMGYTEAFF. CDR3 sequence (DNA): TGTGCCAGTAGTATGATGGGGTACACTGAAGCTTTCTTT.